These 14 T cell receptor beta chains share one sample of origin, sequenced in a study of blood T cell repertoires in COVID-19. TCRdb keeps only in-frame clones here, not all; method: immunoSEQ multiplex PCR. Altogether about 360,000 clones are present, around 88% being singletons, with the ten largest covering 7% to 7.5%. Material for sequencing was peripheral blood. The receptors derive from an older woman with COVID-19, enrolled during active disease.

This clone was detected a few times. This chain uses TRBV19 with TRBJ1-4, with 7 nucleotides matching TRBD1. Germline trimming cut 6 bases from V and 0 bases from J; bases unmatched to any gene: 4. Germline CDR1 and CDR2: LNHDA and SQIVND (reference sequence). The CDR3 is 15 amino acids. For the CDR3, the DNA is TGTGCCAGTAGACATCAGGGGGCAACTAATGAAAAACTGTTTTTT. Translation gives CASRHQGATNEKLFF.

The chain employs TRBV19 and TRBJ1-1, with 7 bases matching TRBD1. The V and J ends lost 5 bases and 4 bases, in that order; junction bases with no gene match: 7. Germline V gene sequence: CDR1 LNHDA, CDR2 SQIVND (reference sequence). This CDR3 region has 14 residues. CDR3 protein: CASSPGQQGTEAFF. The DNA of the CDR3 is TGTGCCAGTAGTCCGGGACAGCAGGGCACTGAAGCTTTCTTT.

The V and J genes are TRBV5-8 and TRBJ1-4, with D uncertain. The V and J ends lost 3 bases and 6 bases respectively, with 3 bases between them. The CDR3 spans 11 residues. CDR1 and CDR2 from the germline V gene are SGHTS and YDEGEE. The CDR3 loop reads CASSSYEKLFF. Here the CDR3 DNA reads TGTGCCAGCAGCTCATATGAAAAACTGTTTTTT. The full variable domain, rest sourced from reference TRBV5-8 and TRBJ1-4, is EAGVTQSPTHLIKTRGQQATLRCSPISGHTSVYWYQQALGLGLQFLLWYDEGEERNRGNFPPRFSGRQFPNYSSELNVNALELEDSALYLCASSSYEKLFFGSGTQLSVL.

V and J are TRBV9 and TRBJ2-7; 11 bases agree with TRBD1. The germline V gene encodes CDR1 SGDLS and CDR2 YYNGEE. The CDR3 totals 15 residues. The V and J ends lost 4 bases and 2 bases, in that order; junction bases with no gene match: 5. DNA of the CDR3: TGTGCCAGCAGCCCCCGGACAGGGGGCCCCTACGAGCAGTACTTC. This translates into CASSPRTGGPYEQYF.

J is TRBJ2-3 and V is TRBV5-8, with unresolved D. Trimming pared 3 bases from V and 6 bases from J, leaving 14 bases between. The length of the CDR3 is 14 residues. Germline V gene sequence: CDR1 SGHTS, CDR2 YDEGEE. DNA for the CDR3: TGTGCCAGCAGCTCCCAGGCCTCTCCGGATACGCAGTATTTT. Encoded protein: CASSSQASPDTQYF.

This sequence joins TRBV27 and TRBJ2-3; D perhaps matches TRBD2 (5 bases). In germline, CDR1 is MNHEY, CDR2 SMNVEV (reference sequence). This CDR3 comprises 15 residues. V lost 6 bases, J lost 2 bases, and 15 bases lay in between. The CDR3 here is CASSPDSLHTDTQYF. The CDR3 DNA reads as TGTGCCAGCAGCCCGGACTCACTACACACAGATACGCAGTATTTT.

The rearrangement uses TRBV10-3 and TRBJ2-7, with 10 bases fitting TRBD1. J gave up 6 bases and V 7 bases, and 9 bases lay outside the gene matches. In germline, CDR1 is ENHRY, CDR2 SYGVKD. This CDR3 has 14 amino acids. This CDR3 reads CAITRTGGSGEQYF. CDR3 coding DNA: TGTGCCATCACCCGGACAGGGGGATCGGGCGAGCAGTACTTC.

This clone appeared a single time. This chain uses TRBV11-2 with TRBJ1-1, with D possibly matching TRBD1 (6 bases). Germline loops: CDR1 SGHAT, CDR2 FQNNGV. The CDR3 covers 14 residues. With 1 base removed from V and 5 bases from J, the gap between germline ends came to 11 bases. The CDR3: CASSLVLGATEAFF. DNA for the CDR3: TGTGCCAGCAGCTTAGTTTTGGGGGCAACTGAAGCTTTCTTT.

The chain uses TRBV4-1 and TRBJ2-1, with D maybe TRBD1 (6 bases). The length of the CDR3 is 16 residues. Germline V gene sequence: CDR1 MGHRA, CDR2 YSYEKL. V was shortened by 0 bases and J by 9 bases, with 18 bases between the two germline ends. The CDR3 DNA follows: TGCGCCAGCAGCCAAGATTCTCTCTCGGGCAGGGGTGAGCAGTTCTTC. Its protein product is CASSQDSLSGRGEQFF.

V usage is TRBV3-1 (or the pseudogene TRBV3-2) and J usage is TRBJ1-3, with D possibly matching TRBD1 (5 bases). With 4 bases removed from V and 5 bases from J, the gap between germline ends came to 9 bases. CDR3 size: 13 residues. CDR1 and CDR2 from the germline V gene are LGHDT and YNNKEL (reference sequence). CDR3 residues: CASSLTVRNTIYF. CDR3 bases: TGTGCCAGCAGCCTGACAGTGAGAAACACCATATATTTT.

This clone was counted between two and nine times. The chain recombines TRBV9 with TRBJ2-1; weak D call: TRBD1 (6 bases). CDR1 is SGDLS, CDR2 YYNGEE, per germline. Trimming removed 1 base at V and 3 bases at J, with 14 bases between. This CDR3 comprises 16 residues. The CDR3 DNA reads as TGTGCCAGCAGCGTAAGTACAGGGTCTAGCTACAATGAGCAGTTCTTC. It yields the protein CASSVSTGSSYNEQFF.

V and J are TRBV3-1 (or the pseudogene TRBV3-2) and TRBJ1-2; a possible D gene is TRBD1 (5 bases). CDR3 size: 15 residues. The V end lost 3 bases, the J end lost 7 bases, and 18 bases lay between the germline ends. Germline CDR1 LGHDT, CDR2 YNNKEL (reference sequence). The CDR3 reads CASSHETGTRGGYTF. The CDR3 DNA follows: TGTGCCAGCAGCCATGAAACCGGGACTCGGGGTGGCTACACCTTC.

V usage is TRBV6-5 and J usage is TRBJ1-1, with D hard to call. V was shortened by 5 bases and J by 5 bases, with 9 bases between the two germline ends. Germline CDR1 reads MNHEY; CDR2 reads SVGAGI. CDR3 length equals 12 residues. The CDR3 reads CASSRLRTEAFF. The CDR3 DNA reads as TGTGCCAGCAGTCGCCTGCGGACTGAAGCTTTCTTT.

CDR3 protein: CAWSVKSSGGGEQFF. The CDR3 nucleotides are TGTGCCTGGAGTGTAAAATCTAGCGGGGGGGGTGAGCAGTTCTTC. V and J are TRBV30 and TRBJ2-1; 12 nucleotides align to TRBD2. The V gene's germline CDR1 is GTSNPN and CDR2 SVGIG (reference sequence). The trim removed 0 bases at V and 9 bases at J, leaving 6 bases unmatched. The CDR3 extends over 15 amino acids.